This T cell receptor beta chain was observed in a study of cytomegalovirus exposure and HLA in healthy donors. Primers included in the PCR were 60 Vbeta and 13 Jbeta primers. Method: immunoSEQ multiplex PCR; TCRdb's copy keeps in-frame clones and lacks some. The sample carries roughly 93,000 clones, 80% recorded once. Study outcomes and limitations: As confirmed in vitro, three CMV-associated chains were specific for CMV antigens.

Trimming stripped 4 bases from V and 1 base from J, with 10 bases between. In germline, CDR1 is SGHAT, CDR2 FQNNGV. The CDR3 loop spans 14 amino acids. In regard to this clone: Antigen unknown.

Sample: PBMCs. The J gene is TRBJ1-1, the V gene TRBV11-2; D is uncertain. The TCR sequence derives from a man in his thirties or forties in good health and CMV-seronegative. The CDR3 reads CASSSRVANTEAFF. The CDR3 nucleotides are TGTGCCAGCAGCTCCCGTGTGGCGAACACTGAAGCTTTCTTT. Full variable domain (rest looked up from reference TRBV11-2 and TRBJ1-1): EAGVAQSPRYKIIEKRQSVAFWCNPISGHATLYWYQQILGQGPKLLIQFQNNGVVDDSQLPKDRFSAERLKGVDSTLKIQPAKLEDSAVYLCASSSRVANTEAFFGQGTRLTVV.